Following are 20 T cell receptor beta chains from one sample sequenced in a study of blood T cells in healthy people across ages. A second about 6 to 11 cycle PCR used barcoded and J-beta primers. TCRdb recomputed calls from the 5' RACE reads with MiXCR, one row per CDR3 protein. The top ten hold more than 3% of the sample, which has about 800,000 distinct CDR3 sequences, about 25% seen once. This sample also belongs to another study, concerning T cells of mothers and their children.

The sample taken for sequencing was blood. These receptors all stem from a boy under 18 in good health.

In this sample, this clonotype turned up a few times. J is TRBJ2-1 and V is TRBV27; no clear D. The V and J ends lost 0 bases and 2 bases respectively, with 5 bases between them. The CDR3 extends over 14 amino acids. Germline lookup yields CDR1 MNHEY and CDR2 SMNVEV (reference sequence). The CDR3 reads CASSLSPTYNEQFF. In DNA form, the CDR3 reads TGTGCCAGCAGTTTATCTCCCACCTACAATGAGCAGTTCTTC.

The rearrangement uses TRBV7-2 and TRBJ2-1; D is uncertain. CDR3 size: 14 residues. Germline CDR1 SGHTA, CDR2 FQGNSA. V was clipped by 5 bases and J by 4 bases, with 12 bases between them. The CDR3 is CASSPEMAYNEQFF. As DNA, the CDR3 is TGTGCCAGCAGCCCGGAAATGGCGTACAATGAGCAGTTCTTC. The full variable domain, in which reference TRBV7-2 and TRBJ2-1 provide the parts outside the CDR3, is GAGVSQSPSNKVTEKGKDVELRCDPISGHTALYWYRQSLGQGLEFLIYFQGNSAPDKSGLPSDRFSAERTGGSVSTLTIQRTQQEDSAVYLCASSPEMAYNEQFFGPGTRLTVL.

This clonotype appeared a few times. Here the CDR3 DNA reads TGCAGTGCTAGTGGGGCGCCCGTGGGGACCCAGTACTTC. It specifies CSASGAPVGTQYF. The chain joins TRBV20-1 to TRBJ2-5, with D perhaps TRBD1 (5 bases). The CDR3 consists of 13 residues. The V gene's germline CDR1 is DFQATT and CDR2 SNEGSKA (reference sequence). The V gene lost 3 bases and the J gene lost 7 bases, with 15 bases spanning the gap.

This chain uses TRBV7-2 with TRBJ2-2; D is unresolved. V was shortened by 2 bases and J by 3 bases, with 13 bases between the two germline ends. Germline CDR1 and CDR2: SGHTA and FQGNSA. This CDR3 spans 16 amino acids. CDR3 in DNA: TGTGCCAGCAGCTTATCCCCACAGAGAGACACCGGGGAGCTGTTTTTT. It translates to CASSLSPQRDTGELFF.

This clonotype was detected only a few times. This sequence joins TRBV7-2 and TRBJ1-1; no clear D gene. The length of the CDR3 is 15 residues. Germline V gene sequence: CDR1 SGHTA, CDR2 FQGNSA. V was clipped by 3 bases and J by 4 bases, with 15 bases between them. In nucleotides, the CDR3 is TGTGCCAGCAGCTTTACCGGGGTCCGCGGCACTGAAGCTTTCTTT. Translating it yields CASSFTGVRGTEAFF. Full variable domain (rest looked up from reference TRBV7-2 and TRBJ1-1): GAGVSQSPSNKVTEKGKDVELRCDPISGHTALYWYRQSLGQGLEFLIYFQGNSAPDKSGLPSDRFSAERTGGSVSTLTIQRTQQEDSAVYLCASSFTGVRGTEAFFGQGTRLTVV.

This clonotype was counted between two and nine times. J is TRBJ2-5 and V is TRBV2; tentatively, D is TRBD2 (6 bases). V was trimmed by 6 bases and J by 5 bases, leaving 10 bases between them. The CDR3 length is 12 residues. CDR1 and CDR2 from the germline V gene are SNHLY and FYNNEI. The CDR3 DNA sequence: TGTGCCAGCAGGCGGGAAAGCGAGACCCAGTACTTC. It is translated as CASRRESETQYF. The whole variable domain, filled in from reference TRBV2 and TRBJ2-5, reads EPEVTQTPSHQVTQMGQEVILRCVPISNHLYFYWYRQILGQKVEFLVSFYNNEISEKSEIFDDQFSVERPDGSNFTLKIRSTKLEDSAMYFCASRRESETQYFGPGTRLLVL.

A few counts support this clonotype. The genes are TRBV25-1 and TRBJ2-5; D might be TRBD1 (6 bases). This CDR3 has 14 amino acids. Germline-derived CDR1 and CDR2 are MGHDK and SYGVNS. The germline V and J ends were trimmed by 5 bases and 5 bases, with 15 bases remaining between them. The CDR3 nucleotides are TGTGCCAGCAGTCGTCAGGGGCTTGGTGAGACCCAGTACTTC. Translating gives CASSRQGLGETQYF.

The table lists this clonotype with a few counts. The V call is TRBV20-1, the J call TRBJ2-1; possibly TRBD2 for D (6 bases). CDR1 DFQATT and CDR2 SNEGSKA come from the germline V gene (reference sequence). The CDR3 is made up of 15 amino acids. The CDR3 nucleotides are TGCAGCCAGCCGCCCGCGGGGCCTATACACAATGAGCAGTTCTTC. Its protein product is CSQPPAGPIHNEQFF.

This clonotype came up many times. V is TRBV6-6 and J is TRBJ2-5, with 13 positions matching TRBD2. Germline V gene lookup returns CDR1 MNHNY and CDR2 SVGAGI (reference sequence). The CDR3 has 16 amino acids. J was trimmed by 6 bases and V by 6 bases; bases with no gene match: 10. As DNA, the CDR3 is TGTGCCAGCAGCCCCGGGACTAGCGGGATATTGCAGACCCAGTACTTC. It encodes CASSPGTSGILQTQYF.

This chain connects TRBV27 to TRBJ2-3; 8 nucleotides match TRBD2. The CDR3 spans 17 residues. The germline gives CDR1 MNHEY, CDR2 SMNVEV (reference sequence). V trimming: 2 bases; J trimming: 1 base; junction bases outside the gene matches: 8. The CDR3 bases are TGTGCCAGCAGTTTACGGGGGGGCGGTCAGGGCACAGATACGCAGTATTTT. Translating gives CASSLRGGGQGTDTQYF.

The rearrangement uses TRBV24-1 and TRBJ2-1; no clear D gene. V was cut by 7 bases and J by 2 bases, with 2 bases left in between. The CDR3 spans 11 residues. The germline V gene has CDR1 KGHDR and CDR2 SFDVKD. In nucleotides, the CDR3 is TGTGCCACCAGAGCCTACAATGAGCAGTTCTTC. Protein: CATRAYNEQFF.

Here the CDR3 DNA reads TGTGCCAGCAGTTTATTCGAGGGGGCTGGGGGCTACACCTTC. It specifies CASSLFEGAGGYTF. The chain combines TRBV27 with TRBJ1-2; 7 bases are shared with TRBD1. With V trimmed by 1 base and J by 8 bases, 7 bases remained unmatched. The CDR3 sequence is 14 residues long. CDR1 and CDR2 from the germline V gene are MNHEY and SMNVEV (reference sequence).

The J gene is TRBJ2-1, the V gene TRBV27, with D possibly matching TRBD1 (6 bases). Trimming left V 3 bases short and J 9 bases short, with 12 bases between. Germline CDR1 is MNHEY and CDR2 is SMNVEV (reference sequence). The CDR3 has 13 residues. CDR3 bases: TGTGCCAGCAGTTTGGGGGCATTGGGTGAGCAGTTCTTC. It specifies CASSLGALGEQFF.

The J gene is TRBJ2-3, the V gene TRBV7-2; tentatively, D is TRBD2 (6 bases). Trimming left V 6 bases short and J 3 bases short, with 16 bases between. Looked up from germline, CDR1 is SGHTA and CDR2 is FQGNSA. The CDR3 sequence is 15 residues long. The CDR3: CASRSPGRGTDTQYF. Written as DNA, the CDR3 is TGTGCCAGCAGATCGCCGGGCCGGGGGACAGATACGCAGTATTTT.

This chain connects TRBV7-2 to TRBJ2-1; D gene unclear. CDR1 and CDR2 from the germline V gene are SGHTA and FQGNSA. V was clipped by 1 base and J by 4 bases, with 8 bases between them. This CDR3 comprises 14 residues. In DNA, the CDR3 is TGTGCCAGCAGCTTAGACCATGGATACAATGAGCAGTTCTTC. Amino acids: CASSLDHGYNEQFF.

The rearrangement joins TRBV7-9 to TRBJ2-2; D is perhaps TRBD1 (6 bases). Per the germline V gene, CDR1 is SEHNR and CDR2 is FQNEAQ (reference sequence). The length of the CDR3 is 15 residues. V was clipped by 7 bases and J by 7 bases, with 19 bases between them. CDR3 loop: CASTSTGIQLGELFF. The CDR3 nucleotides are TGTGCCAGCACCTCGACAGGAATCCAACTCGGGGAGCTGTTTTTT.

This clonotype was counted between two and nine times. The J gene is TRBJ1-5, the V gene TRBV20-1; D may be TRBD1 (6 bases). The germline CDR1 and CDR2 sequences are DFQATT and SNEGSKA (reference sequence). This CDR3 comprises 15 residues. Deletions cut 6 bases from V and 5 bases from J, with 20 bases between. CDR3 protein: CSAGSLTGLDQPQHF. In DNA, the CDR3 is TGCAGTGCAGGGAGCCTCACAGGGCTCGATCAGCCCCAGCATTTT.

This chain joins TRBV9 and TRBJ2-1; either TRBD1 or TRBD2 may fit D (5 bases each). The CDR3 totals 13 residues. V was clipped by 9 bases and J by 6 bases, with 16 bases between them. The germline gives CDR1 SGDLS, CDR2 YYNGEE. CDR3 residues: CATTGPEGNEQFF. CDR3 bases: TGTGCCACCACGGGACCCGAAGGCAATGAGCAGTTCTTC. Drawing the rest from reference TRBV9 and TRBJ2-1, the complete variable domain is DSGVTQTPKHLITATGQRVTLRCSPRSGDLSVYWYQQSLDQGLQFLIQYYNGEERAKGNILERFSAQQFPDLHSELNLSSLELGDSALYFCATTGPEGNEQFFGPGTRLTVL.

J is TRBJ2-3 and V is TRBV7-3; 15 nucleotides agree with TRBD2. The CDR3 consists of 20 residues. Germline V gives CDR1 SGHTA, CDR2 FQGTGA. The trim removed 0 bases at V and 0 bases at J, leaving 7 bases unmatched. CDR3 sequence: CASSLTPGLAGGTSTDTQYF. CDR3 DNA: TGTGCCAGCAGCTTAACGCCGGGACTAGCGGGGGGCACTAGCACAGATACGCAGTATTTT.

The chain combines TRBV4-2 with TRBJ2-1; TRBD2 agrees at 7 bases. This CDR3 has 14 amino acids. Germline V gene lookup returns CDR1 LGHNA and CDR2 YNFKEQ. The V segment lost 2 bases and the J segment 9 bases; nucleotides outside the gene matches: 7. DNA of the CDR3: TGTGCCAGCAGCCAACGCAAGGCGGGAGCTGAGCAGTTCTTC. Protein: CASSQRKAGAEQFF.